Sequencing of this T cell receptor (beta chain) was carried out in a study of T cells in tumors after PD-1 blockade. Study context: Daily vismodegib 150 mg continued in a subset of anti-PD-1-treated patients.

Measured with immunoSEQ multiplex PCR; TCRdb has only the in-frame clones, and not every one. The sample includes 30,000 to 40,000 clones, around 80% of them seen just once. The CDR3 runs to 14 residues. Germline CDR1 WSHSY, CDR2 SAAADI. V was trimmed by 7 bases and J by 9 bases, leaving 21 bases between them. The chain combines TRBV10-2 with TRBJ2-5; perhaps TRBD2 as D (6 bases). This sequence was found in a human donor with basal cell carcinoma. The sequencing here drew on PBMCs, taken before anti-PD-1 treatment. The CDR3 sequence is CASMHRDPPGAQYF. CDR3 DNA: TGCGCCAGCATGCACCGGGACCCGCCGGGGGCCCAGTACTTC.